This TCR beta chain was sequenced for a study of brain T cells in children with intractable seizures. Study-wide results and limits: Absence of clones before surgery may stem from lower sequencing depth.

Assay: immunoSEQ multiplex PCR; the TCRdb copy retains only in-frame clones and omits some. The data contain 78,000 or so clones, 90% to 95% of them singletons. As regards this clone: Its specificity is unknown.

Sequencing was limited to surgery cases with top T cell transcript signatures in brain tissue. Before surgery, patients took at least one anti-epileptic drug. The sample here was peripheral blood, taken at surgery. The sequence was collected from a girl aged 2-10 years with Rasmussen encephalitis and intractable seizures.

CDR3 DNA: TGCAGCGTTGATCCCCTTCTGGGGCAGTTCGACTATGGCTACACCTTC. This translates into CSVDPLLGQFDYGYTF. This rearrangement joins TRBV29-1 to TRBJ1-2; D might be TRBD1 (5 bases). Trimming cost V 3 bases and J 3 bases, with 20 bases left between them. Germline V gene lookup returns CDR1 SQVTM and CDR2 ANQGSEA. CDR3 length: 16 residues.